This paragraph reports one T cell receptor (beta chain). This sample was included in a study of shared T cell receptors in the human thymus. Germline CDR1 SGHRS, CDR2 YFSETQ. The CDR3 totals 12 residues. V shed 0 bases and J shed 10 bases, with 9 bases lying between them. Data came from immunoSEQ multiplex PCR; TCRdb stores just in-frame clones and leaves some out. The sample carries just under 550,000 clones, around 78% recorded once. The same data also went into a second study, on human thymus T cells. This second report adds: It was healthy Finnish infants having corrective surgery for congenital heart defects who were the donors. Thymic tissue was derived from resections collected during corrective heart surgery. Biased V and J segment usage appeared in thymus and peripheral blood. Related research described strongly overlapping thymic repertoires in unrelated people.

Sequenced material: thymocytes. This clonotype was obtained from a boy less than two years old with a congenital heart defect. This chain links TRBV5-1 with TRBJ2-3; D is perhaps TRBD1 (5 bases). CDR3 region: CASSLDRKAQYF. In nucleotides, the CDR3 is TGCGCCAGCAGCTTGGACAGGAAGGCGCAGTATTTT.